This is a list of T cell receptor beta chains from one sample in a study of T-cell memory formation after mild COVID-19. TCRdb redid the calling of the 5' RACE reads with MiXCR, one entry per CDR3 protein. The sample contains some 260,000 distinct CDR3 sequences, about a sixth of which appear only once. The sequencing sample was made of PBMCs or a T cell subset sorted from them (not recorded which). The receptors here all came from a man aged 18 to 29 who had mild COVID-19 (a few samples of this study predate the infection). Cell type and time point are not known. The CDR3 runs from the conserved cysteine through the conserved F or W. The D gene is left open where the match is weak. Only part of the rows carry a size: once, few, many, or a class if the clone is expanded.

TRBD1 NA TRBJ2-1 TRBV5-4 TGTGCCAGCAGCTTGGGGGACAGGGTTGTTACGAATGAGCAGTTCTTC CASSLGDRVVTNEQFF
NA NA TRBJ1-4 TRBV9 TGTGCCAGCAGCGCCCGACATGGAGGAGCAACTAATGAAAAACTGTTTTTT CASSARHGGATNEKLFF
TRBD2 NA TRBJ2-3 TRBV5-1 TGCGCCAGCAGACTAGCGGGGTTCACAGATACGCAGTATTTT CASRLAGFTDTQYF
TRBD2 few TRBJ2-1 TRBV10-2 TGCGCCAGCAGTGAGAGGCTAGCGGGGGTCAATGAGCAGTTCTTC CASSERLAGVNEQFF
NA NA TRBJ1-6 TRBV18 TGTGCCAGCTCAGAAGATAATAATTCACCCCTCCACTTT CASSEDNNSPLHF
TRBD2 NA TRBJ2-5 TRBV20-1 TGCAGTGCTCAATTGGGCGGGGGGGCCCGGGAGACCCAGTACTTC CSAQLGGGARETQYF
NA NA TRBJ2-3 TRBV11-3 TGTGCCAGCAGCTTGAACCTGGCGGATACGCAGTATTTT CASSLNLADTQYF
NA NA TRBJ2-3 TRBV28 TGTGCCAGCAGCCCGCAGGGCCAGCCGTGGGTTGGGGGCACAGATACGCAGTATTTT CASSPQGQPWVGGTDTQYF
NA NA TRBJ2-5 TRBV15 TGTGCCACCAGCAGAGCCCACAGGGAGGAGACCCAGTACTTC CATSRAHREETQYF
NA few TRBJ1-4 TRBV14 TGTGCCAGCAGCCAGCTGGCAGGGAACATGGGAAAACTGTTTTTT CASSQLAGNMGKLFF
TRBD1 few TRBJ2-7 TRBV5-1 TGCGCCAGCAGCAGCGGACAGGGGGTGATGTCCTACGAGCAGTACTTC CASSSGQGVMSYEQYF
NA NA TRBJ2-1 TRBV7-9 TGTGCCAGCAGCGCTCGCAATGAGCAGATCTTC CASSARNEQIF
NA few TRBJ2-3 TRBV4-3 TGCGCCAGCAGCCAAGATGCGGGCACAGATACGCAGTATTTT CASSQDAGTDTQYF
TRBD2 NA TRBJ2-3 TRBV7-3 TGTGCCAGCAGCCCATCGGGACTAGGGTCGGATACGCAGTATTTT CASSPSGLGSDTQYF
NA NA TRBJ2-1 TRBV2 TGTGCCAGCAGTGAGAGGAGGGATGAGCAGTTCTTC CASSERRDEQFF
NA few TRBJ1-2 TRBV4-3 TGCGCCAGCAGCCAAGACGGGGACAACTTACTGAACTATGGCTACACCTTC CASSQDGDNLLNYGYTF
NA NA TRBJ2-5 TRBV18 TGTGCCAGCTCACCGAGGGCGGAAGAGACCCAGTACTTC CASSPRAEETQYF
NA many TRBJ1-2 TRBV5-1 TGCGCCAGCAGCTTAGGGGATGTCTATGGCTACACCTTC CASSLGDVYGYTF
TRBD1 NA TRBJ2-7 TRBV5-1 TGCGCCAGCCGCGGGGACAGGGGGAATGAGCAGTACTTC CASRGDRGNEQYF
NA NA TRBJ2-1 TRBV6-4 TGTGCCAGCAGTGACGTTATGGTCTCTGAGCAGTTCTTC CASSDVMVSEQFF
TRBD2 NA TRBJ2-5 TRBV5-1 TGCGCCAGCAGCGGCCGTAGCGGGGGGCACCAAGAGACCCAGTACTTC CASSGRSGGHQETQYF
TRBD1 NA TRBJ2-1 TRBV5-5 TGTGCCAGCAGCTTGGACGGACAGGGGTGGAATGAGCAGTTCTTC CASSLDGQGWNEQFF
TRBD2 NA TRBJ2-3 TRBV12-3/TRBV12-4 TGTGCCGGAGCGGGGGGCGGGCCCTCAGATACGCAGTATTTT CAGAGGGPSDTQYF
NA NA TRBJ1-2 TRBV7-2 TGTGCCAGCAGGTTAACGGGCTATGGCTACACCTTC CASRLTGYGYTF
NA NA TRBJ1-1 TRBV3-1 TGTGCCAGCAGCCAGGGGCCGTTGGACACTGAAGCTTTCTTT CASSQGPLDTEAFF
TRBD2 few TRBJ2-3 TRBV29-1 TGCAGCGGTGCCGCTACTAGCGGGGGGACCCAGTATTTT CSGAATSGGTQYF
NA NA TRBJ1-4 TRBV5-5 TGTGCCAGCAGCTTGAGTATCAGGGGACTGGATGAAAAACTGTTTTTT CASSLSIRGLDEKLFF
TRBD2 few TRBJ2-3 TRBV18 TGTGCCAGCACGGGACTAGCGGGGACAGATACGCAGTATTTT CASTGLAGTDTQYF
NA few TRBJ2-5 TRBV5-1 TGCGCCAGCAGCTTGGATATCGAGCGGGAGACCCAGTACTTC CASSLDIERETQYF
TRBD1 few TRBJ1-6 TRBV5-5 TGTGCCAGCAGCTTCGGATTCGACAGGGTGATGAATTCACCCCTCCACTTT CASSFGFDRVMNSPLHF
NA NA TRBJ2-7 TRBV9 TGTGCTGGACAGTCCTACGAGCAGTACTTC CAGQSYEQYF
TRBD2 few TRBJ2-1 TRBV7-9 TGTGCCAGCAGCCCGACGACCGGGGGGGCCAATGAGCAGTTCTTC CASSPTTGGANEQFF
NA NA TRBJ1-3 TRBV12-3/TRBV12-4 TGTGCCAGCAGTCCCCGTGAGGCCGTCGGAAACACCATATATTTT CASSPREAVGNTIYF
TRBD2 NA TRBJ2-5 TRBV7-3 TGTGCCGTCAGCCCTGGGGGGCGGGGGGGGTCGGAGACCCAGTACTTC CAVSPGGRGGSETQYF
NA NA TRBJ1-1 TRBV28 TGTGCCAGCAGTTTGGGGGGGGCCGACACTGAAGCTTTCTTT CASSLGGADTEAFF
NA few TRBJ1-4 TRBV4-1 TGCGCCAGCAGCCAATGGGGTGACAGCGGAACTAATGAAAAACTGTTTTTT CASSQWGDSGTNEKLFF
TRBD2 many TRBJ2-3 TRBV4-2 TGTGCCAGCAGCCAAGAGCTAGCGGGCACAGATACGCAGTATTTT CASSQELAGTDTQYF
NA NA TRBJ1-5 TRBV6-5 TGTGCCAGCAGTTACTCGAGGGATCAGCCCCAGCATTTT CASSYSRDQPQHF
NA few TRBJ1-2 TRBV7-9 TGTGCCAGCAGCACCCTGGGGGTGTATGGCTACACCTTC CASSTLGVYGYTF
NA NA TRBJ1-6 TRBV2 TGTGCCAGCAGTGAGGAACTTAGGGATTCACCCCTCCACTTT CASSEELRDSPLHF
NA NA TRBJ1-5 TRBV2 TGTGCCAGCAGAGGCCAGAAAATTTATAGCAATCAGCCCCAGCATTTT CASRGQKIYSNQPQHF
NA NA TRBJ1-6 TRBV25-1 TGTGCCAGCAGTGAATCGGGGAAGGGGGAGGGCTCACCCCTCCACTTT CASSESGKGEGSPLHF
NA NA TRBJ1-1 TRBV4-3 TGCGCCAGCAGCCAAGATTGGGCGAACACTGAAGCTTTCTTT CASSQDWANTEAFF
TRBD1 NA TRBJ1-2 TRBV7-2 TGTGCCAGCATCTCGGGACAGGGGTTTGGCTACACCTTC CASISGQGFGYTF
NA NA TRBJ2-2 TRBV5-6 TGTGCCAGCAGCTACGGACAAGTCCACCGGGAGCTGTTTTTT CASSYGQVHRELFF
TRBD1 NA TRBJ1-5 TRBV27 TGTGCCAGCAGTTTAGTGGGACAGGGAGTCCAGCCCCAGCATTTT CASSLVGQGVQPQHF
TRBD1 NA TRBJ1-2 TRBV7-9 TGTGCCAGCAGCCTGGGACAGGGCTTAGGCTATGGCTACACCTTC CASSLGQGLGYGYTF
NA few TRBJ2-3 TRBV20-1 TGCAGTGCTAGATCGGGGGGCACAGATACGCAGTATTTT CSARSGGTDTQYF
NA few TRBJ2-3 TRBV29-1 TGCAGCGTTGAAGAGGAAGGGCCGAGCACAGATACGCAGTATTTT CSVEEEGPSTDTQYF
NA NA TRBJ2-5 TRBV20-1 TGCAGTGCTAGTCGCGGGGAAGAGACCCAGTACTTC CSASRGEETQYF
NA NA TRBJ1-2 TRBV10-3 TGTGCCATAGGGGACGGCTACACCTTC CAIGDGYTF
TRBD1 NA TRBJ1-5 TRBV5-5 TGTGCCAGCACCCCGGGACAGGGCGATCAGCCCCAGCATTTT CASTPGQGDQPQHF
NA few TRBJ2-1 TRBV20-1 TGCAGTGCCCCCGTGGGGGGGCGCGATGAGCAGTTCTTC CSAPVGGRDEQFF
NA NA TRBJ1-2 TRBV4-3 TGCGCCAGCAGCCAAACAGCCTTTTTACGTGGCTACACCTTC CASSQTAFLRGYTF
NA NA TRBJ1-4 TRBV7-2 TGTGCCAGCAGCTTGGGGGGGCTTGGCGAAAAACTGTTTTTT CASSLGGLGEKLFF
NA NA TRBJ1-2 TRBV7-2 TGTGCCAGCAGCTTAGCGGGAAGGGGCTACACCTTC CASSLAGRGYTF
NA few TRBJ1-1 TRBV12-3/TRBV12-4 TGTGCCAGCAGTAAGATAGAGTTTGCGGAAGCTTTCTTT CASSKIEFAEAFF